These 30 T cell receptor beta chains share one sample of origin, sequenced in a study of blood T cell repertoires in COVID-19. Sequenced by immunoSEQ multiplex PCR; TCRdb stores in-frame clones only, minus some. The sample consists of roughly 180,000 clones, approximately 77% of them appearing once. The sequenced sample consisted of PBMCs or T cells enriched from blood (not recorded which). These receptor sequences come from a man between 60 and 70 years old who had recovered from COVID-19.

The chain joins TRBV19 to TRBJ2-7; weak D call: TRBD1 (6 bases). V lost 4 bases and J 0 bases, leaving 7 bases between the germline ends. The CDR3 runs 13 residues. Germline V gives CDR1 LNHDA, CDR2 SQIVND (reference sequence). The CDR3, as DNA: TGTGCCAGTAGTAGGGGGCACTCCTACGAGCAGTACTTC. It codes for CASSRGHSYEQYF.

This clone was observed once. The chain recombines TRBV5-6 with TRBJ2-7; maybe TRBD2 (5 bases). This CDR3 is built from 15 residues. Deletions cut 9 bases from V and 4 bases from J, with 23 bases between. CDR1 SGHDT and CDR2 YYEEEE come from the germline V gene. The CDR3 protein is CATSSFRGNRYEQYF. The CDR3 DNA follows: TGTGCCACCAGTTCCTTCCGGGGAAATAGGTACGAGCAGTACTTC. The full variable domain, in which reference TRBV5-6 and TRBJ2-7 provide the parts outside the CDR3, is DAGVTQSPTHLIKTRGQQVTLRCSPKSGHDTVSWYQQALGQGPQFIFQYYEEEERQRGNFPDRFSGHQFPNYSSELNVNALLLGDSALYLCATSSFRGNRYEQYFGPGTRLTVT.

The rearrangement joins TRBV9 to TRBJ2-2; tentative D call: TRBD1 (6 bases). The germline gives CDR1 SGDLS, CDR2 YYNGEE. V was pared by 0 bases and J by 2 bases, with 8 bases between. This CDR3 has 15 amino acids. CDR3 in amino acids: CASSVGTANTGELFF. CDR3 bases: TGTGCCAGCAGCGTAGGGACAGCTAACACCGGGGAGCTGTTTTTT.

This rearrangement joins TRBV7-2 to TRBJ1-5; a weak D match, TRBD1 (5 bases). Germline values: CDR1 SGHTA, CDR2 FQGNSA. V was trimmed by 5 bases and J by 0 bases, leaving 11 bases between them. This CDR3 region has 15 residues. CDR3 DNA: TGTGCCAGCAGCCCCGGGGACTTTAGCAATCAGCCCCAGCATTTT. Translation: CASSPGDFSNQPQHF.

The chain's CDR3 is CASSPRGSGTADEQYF. For the CDR3, the DNA is TGTGCCAGCAGCCCCCGGGGTAGCGGGACGGCTGACGAGCAGTACTTC. The chain links TRBV5-6 to TRBJ2-7; 8 bases fit TRBD2. CDR3 length: 16 amino acids. V was clipped by 4 bases and J by 5 bases; unmatched bases: 14. The germline CDR1 and CDR2 sequences are SGHDT and YYEEEE.

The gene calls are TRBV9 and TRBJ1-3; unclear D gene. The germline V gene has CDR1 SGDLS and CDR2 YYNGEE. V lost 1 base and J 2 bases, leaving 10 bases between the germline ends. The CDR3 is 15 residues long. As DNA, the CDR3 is TGTGCCAGCAGCGTAAACCAACAACCTGGAAACACCATATATTTT. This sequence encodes CASSVNQQPGNTIYF.

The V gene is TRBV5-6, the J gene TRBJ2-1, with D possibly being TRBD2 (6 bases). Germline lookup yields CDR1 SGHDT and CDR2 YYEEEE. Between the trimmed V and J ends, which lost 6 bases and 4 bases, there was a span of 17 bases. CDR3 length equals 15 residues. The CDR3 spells CASNRERGGYNEQFF. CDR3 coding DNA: TGTGCCAGCAACCGTGAGAGGGGAGGTTACAATGAGCAGTTCTTC.

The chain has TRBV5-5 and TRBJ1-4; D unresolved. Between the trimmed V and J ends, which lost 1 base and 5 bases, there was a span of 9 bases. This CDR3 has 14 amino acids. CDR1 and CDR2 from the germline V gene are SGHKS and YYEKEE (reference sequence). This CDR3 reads CASSLYGRNEKLFF. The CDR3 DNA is TGTGCCAGCAGCTTGTACGGCAGGAATGAAAAACTGTTTTTT.

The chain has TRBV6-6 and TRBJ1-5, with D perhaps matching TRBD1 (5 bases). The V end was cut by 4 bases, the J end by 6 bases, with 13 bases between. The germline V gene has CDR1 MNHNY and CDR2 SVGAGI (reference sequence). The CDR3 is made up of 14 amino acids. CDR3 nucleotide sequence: TGTGCCAGCAGTTCCCCGGGGGGATTTCAGCCCCAGCATTTT. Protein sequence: CASSSPGGFQPQHF.

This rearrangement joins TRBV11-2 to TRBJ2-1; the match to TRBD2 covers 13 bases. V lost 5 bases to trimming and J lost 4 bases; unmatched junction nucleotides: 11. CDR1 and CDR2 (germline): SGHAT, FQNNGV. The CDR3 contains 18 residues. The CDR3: CASSPLLAGGGGYNEQFF. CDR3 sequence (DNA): TGTGCCAGCAGCCCCCTACTAGCGGGGGGGGGCGGTTACAATGAGCAGTTCTTC.

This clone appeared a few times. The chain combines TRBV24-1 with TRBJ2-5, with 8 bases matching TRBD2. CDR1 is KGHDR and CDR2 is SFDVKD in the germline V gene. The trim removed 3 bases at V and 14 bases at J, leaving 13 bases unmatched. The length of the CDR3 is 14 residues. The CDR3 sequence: CATSDAVISGTSYF. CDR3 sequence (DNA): TGTGCCACCAGTGATGCCGTGATTAGCGGGACGTCTTACTTC.

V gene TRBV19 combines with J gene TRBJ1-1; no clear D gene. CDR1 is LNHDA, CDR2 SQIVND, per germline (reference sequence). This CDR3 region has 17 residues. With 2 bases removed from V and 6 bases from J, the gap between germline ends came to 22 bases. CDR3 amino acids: CASSIHGRREATSEAFF. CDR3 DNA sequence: TGTGCCAGTAGTATACACGGGAGGAGGGAAGCTACCTCTGAAGCTTTCTTT.

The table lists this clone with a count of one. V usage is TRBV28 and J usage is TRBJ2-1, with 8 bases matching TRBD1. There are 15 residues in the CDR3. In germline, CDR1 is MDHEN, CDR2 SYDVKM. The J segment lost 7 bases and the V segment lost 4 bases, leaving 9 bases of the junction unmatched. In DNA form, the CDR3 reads TGTGCCAGCAGTTACTTAAGACAGGGGCGAAATGAGCAGTTCTTC. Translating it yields CASSYLRQGRNEQFF.

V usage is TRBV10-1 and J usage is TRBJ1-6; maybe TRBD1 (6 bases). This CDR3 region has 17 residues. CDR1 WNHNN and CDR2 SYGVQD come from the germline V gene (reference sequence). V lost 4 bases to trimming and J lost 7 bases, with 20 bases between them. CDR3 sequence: CASSVKGGAEENSPLHF. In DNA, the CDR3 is TGCGCCAGCAGTGTCAAAGGGGGGGCAGAAGAGAATTCACCCCTCCACTTT.

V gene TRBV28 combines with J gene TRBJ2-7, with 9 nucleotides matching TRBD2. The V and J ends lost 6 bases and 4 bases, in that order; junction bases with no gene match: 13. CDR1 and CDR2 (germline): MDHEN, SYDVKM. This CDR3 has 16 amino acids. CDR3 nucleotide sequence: TGTGCCAGCAGCCTTCCTAATAGCGGGAGTGCGTACGAGCAGTACTTC. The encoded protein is CASSLPNSGSAYEQYF.

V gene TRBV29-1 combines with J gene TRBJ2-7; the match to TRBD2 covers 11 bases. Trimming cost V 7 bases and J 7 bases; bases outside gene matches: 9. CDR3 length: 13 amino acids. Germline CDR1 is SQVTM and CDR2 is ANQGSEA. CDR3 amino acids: CSARLAGGGEQYF. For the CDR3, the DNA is TGCAGCGCCCGGCTAGCGGGAGGAGGTGAGCAGTACTTC.

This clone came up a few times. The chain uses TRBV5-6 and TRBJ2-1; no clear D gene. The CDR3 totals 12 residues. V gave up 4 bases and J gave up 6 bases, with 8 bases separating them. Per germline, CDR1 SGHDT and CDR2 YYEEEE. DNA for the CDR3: TGTGCCAGCAGCGTGAGAGGCAATGAGCAGTTCTTC. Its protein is CASSVRGNEQFF.

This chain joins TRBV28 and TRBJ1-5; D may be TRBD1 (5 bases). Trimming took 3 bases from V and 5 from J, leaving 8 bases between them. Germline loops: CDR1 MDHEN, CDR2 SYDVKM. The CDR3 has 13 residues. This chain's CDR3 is CASSLGGDQPQHF. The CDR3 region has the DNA TGTGCCAGCAGTTTGGGGGGGGATCAGCCCCAGCATTTT.

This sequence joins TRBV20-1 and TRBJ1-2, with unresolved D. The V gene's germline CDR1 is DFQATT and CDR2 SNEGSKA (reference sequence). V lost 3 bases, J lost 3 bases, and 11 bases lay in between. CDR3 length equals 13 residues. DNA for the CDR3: TGCAGTGCTAGTTCCGCGAACGACTATGGCTACACCTTC. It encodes CSASSANDYGYTF.

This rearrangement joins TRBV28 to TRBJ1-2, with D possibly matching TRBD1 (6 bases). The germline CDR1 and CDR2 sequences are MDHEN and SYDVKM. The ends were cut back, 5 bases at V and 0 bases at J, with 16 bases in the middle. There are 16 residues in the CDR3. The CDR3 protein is CASSPRRRQANYGYTF. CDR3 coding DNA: TGTGCCAGCAGTCCAAGACGGCGACAGGCTAACTATGGCTACACCTTC.

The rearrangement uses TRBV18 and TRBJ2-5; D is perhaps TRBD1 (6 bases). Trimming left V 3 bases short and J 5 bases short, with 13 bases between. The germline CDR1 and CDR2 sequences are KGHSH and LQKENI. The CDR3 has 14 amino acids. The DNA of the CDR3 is TGTGCCAGCTCACCGGCAACAGGGTACGAGACCCAGTACTTC. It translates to CASSPATGYETQYF.

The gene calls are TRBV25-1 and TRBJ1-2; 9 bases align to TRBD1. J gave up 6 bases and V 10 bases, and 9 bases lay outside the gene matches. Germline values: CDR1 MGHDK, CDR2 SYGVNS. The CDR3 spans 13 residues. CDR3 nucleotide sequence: TGTGCCATCAATACAGGGGGCGAGGATGGCTACACCTTC. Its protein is CAINTGGEDGYTF.

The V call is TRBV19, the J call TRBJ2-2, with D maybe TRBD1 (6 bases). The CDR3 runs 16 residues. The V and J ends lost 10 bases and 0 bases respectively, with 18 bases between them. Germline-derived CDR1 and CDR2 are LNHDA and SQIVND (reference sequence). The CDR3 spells CATTRQAYSNTGELFF. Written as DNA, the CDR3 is TGTGCCACTACAAGACAGGCCTACTCGAACACCGGGGAGCTGTTTTTT. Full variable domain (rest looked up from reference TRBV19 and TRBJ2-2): DGGITQSPKYLFRKEGQNVTLSCEQNLNHDAMYWYRQDPGQGLRLIYYSQIVNDFQKGDIAEGYSVSREKKESFPLTVTSAQKNPTAFYLCATTRQAYSNTGELFFGEGSRLTVL.

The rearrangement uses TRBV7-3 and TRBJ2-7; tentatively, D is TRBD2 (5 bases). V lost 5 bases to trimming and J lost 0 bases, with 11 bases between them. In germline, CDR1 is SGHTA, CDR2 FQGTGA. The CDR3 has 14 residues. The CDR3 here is CASSLRGGSYEQYF. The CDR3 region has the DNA TGTGCCAGCAGCCTGAGAGGAGGCTCCTACGAGCAGTACTTC.

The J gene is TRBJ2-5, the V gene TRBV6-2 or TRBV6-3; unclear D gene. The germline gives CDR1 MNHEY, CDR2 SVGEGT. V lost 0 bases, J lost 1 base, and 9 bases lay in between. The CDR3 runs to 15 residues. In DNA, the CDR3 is TGTGCCAGCAGTTACTCGTTTAGAGGCCAAGAGACCCAGTACTTC. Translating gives CASSYSFRGQETQYF.

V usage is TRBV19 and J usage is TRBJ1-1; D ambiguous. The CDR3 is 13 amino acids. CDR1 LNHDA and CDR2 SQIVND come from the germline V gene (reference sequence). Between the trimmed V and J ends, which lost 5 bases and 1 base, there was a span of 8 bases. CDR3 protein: CASSHKRNTEAFF. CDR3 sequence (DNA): TGTGCCAGTAGTCACAAAAGGAACACTGAAGCTTTCTTT.

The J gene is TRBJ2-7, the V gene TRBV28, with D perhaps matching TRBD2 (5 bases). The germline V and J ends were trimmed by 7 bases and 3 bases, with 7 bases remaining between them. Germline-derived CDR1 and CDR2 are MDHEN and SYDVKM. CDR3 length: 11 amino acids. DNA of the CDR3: TGTGCCAGCATCGAGGGCTACGAGCAGTACTTC. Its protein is CASIEGYEQYF.

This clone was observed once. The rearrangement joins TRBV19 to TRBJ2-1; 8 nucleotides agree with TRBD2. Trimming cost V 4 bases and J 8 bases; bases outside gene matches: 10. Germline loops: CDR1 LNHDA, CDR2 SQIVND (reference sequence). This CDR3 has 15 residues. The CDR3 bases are TGTGCCAGTAGTAGGACTAGCTCGCCTAACTATGAGCAGTTCTTC. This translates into CASSRTSSPNYEQFF.

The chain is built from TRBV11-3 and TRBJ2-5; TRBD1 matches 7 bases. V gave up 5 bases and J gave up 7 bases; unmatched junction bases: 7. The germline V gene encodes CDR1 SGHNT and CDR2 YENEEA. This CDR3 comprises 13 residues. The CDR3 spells CASSTNRGGTQYF. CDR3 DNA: TGTGCCAGCAGCACAAACAGGGGTGGGACCCAGTACTTC. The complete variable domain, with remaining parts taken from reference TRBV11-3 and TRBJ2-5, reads EAGVVQSPRYKIIEKKQPVAFWCNPISGHNTLYWYLQNLGQGPELLIRYENEEAVDDSQLPKDRFSAERLKGVDSTLKIQPAELGDSAVYLCASSTNRGGTQYFGPGTRLLVL.

The CDR3 region has the DNA TGTGCCAGCAGCCGGACAGGGTCGGCCGGGGAGCTGTTTTTT. It translates to CASSRTGSAGELFF. The rearrangement uses TRBV7-2 and TRBJ2-2; 8 positions agree with TRBD1. CDR1 SGHTA and CDR2 FQGNSA come from the germline V gene. V lost 5 bases and J lost 6; bases outside the gene matches: 5. The CDR3 is 14 residues long.